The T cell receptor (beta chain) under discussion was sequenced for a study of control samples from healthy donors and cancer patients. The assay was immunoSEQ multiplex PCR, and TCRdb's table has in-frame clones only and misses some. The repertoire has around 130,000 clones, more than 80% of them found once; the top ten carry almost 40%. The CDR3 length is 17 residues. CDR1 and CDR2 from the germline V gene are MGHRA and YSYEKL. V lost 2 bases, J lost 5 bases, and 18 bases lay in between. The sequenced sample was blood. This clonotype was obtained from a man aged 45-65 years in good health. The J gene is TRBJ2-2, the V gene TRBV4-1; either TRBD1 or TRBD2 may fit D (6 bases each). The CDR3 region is CASSQPKGGPGTGELFF. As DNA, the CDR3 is TGCGCCAGCAGCCAACCTAAGGGGGGTCCTGGGACCGGGGAGCTGTTTTTT.